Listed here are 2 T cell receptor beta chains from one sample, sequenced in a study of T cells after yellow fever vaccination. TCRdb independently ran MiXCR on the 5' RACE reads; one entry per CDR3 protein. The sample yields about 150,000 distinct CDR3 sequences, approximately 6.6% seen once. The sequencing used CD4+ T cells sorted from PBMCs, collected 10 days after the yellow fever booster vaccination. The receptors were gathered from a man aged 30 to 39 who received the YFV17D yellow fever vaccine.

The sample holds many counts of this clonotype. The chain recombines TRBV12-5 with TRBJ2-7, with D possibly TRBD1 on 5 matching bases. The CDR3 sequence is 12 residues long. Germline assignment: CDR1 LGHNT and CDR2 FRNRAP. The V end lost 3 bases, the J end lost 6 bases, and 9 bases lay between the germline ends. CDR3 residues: CASGLLGAEQYF. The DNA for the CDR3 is TGTGCTAGTGGTTTACTTGGGGCCGAGCAGTACTTC.

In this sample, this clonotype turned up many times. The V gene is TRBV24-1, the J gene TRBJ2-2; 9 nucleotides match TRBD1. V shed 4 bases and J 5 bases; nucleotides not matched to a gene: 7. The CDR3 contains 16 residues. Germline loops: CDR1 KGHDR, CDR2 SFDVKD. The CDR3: CATSDPGDRVTGELFF. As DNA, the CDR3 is TGTGCCACCAGTGACCCTGGGGACAGGGTTACCGGGGAGCTGTTTTTT.